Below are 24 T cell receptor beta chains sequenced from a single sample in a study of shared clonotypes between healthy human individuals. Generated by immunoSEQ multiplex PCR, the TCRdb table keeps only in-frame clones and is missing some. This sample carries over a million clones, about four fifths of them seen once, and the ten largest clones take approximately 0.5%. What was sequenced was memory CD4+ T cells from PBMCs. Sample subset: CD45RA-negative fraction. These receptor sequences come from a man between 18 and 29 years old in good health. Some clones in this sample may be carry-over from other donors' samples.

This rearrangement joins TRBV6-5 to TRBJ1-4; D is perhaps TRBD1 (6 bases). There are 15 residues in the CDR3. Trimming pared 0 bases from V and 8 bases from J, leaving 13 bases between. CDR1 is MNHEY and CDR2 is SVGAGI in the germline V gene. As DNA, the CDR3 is TGTGCCAGCAGTTACTCGACACAGGGTGGGGAAAAACTGTTTTTT. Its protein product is CASSYSTQGGEKLFF.

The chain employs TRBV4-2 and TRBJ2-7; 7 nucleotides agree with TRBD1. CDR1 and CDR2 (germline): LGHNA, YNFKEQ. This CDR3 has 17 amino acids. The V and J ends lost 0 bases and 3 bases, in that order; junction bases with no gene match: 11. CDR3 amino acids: CASSQEWRTGPFYEQYF. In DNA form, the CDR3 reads TGTGCCAGCAGCCAAGAGTGGAGGACAGGTCCCTTCTACGAGCAGTACTTC.

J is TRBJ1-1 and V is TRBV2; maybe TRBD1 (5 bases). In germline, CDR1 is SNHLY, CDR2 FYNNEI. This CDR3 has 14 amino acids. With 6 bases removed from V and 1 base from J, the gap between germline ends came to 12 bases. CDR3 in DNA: TGTGCCAGCAGACCCCTTACAGGGAACACTGAAGCTTTCTTT. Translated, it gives CASRPLTGNTEAFF.

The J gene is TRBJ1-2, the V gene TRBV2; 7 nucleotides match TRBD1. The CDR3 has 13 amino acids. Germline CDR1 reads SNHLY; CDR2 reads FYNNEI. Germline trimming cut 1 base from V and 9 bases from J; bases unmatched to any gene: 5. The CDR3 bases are TGTGCCAGCAGTGAAGTTGAGGGGGCATGCTACACCTTC. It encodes CASSEVEGACYTF.

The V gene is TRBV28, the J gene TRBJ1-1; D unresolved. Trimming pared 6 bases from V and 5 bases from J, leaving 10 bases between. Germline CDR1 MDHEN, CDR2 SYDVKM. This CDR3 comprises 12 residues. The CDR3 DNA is TGTGCCAGCAGCCTCTGGGAGACTGAAGCTTTCTTT. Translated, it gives CASSLWETEAFF.

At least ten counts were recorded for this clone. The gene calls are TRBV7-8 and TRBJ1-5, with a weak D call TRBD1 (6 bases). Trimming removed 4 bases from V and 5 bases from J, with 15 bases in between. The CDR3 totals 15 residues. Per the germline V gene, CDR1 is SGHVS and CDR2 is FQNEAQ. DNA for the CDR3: TGTGCCAGCAGCTCACAAGGGGGTACCGATCAGCCCCAGCATTTT. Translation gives CASSSQGGTDQPQHF.

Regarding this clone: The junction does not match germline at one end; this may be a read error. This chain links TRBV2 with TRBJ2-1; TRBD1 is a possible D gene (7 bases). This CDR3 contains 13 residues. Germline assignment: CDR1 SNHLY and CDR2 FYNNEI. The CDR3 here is CASSYQEGAFRLF. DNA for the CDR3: TGTGCCAGCAGCTACCAGGAGGGGGCTTTCAGACTCTTC. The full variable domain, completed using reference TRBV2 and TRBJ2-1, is EPEVTQTPSHQVTQMGQEVILRCVPISNHLYFYWYRQILGQKVEFLVSFYNNEISEKSEIFDDQFSVERPDGSNFTLKIRSTKLEDSAMYFCASSYQEGAFRLFGPGTRLTVL.

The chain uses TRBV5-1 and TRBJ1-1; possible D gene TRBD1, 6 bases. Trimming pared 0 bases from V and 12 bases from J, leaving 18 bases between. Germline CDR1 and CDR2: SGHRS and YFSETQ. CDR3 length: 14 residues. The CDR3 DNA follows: TGCGCCAGCAGCTTGGCGCAAAGGGGGTCCCGAACTTTCTTT. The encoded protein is CASSLAQRGSRTFF.

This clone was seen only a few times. The CDR3 loop reads CASSLAGDGVQETQYF. The CDR3, as DNA: TGTGCCAGCAGCCTGGCGGGAGATGGAGTCCAAGAGACCCAGTACTTC. The J gene is TRBJ2-5, the V gene TRBV7-3, with 7 bases identical to TRBD2. Germline assignment: CDR1 SGHTA and CDR2 FQGTGA. The CDR3 contains 16 residues. The junction had 10 bases not matched to a gene; V was cut back by 5 bases and J by 1 base.

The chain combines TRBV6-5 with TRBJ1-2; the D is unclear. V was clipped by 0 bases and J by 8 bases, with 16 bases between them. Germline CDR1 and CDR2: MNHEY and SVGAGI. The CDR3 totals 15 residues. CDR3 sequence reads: CASSYSPKPAGGYTF. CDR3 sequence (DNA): TGTGCCAGCAGTTACTCCCCGAAACCGGCTGGGGGCTACACCTTC.

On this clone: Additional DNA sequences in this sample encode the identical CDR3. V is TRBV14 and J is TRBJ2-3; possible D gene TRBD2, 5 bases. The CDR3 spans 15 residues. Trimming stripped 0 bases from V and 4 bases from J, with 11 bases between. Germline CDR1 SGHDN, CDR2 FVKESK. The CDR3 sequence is CASSQDLGSADTQYF. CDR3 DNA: TGTGCCAGCAGCCAAGATCTTGGGAGTGCAGATACGCAGTATTTT.

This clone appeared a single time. The CDR3 loop reads CASSLGIASYEQYF. The CDR3 DNA sequence: TGTGCCAGCAGCTTAGGGATAGCCTCCTACGAGCAGTACTTC. The chain is built from TRBV11-2 and TRBJ2-7; D is uncertain. The V end was cut by 1 base, the J end by 0 bases, with 7 bases between. The CDR3 has 14 residues. Germline V lookup: CDR1 SGHAT, CDR2 FQNNGV. The full variable domain, in which reference TRBV11-2 and TRBJ2-7 provide the parts outside the CDR3, is EAGVAQSPRYKIIEKRQSVAFWCNPISGHATLYWYQQILGQGPKLLIQFQNNGVVDDSQLPKDRFSAERLKGVDSTLKIQPAKLEDSAVYLCASSLGIASYEQYFGPGTRLTVT.

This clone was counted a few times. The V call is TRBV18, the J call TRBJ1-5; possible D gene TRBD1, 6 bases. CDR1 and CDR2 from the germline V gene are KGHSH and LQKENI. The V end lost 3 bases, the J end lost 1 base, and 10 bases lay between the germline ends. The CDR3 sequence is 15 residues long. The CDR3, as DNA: TGTGCCAGCTCACCGGGACATCCGAGCAATCAGCCCCAGCATTTT. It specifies CASSPGHPSNQPQHF.

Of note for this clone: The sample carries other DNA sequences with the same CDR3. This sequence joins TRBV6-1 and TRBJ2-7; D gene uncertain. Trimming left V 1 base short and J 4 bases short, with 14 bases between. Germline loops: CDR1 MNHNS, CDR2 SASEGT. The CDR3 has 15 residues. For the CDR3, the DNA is TGTGCCAGCAGTGAAGGGGGTAGGGCATTGTACGAGCAGTACTTC. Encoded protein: CASSEGGRALYEQYF.

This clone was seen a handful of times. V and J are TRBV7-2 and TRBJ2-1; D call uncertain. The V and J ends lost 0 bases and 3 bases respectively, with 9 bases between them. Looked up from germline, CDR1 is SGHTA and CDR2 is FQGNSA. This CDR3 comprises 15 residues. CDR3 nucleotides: TGTGCCAGCAGCTTAGCGCTGCGGAGCTACAATGAGCAGTTCTTC. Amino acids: CASSLALRSYNEQFF.

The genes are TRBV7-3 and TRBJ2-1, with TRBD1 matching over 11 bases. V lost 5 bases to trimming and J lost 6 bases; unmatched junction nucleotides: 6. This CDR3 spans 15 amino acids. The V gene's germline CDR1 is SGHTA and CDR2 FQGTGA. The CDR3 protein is CASSPRTGGRNEQFF. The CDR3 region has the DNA TGTGCCAGCAGCCCACGGACAGGGGGCCGCAATGAGCAGTTCTTC.

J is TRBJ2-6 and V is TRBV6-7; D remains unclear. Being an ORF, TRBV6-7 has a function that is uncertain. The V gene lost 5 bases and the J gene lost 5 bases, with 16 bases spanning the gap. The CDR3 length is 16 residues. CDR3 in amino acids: CASSIHLQSRANVLTF. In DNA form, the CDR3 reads TGTGCCAGCAGTATTCATTTACAAAGTCGGGCCAACGTCCTGACTTTC.

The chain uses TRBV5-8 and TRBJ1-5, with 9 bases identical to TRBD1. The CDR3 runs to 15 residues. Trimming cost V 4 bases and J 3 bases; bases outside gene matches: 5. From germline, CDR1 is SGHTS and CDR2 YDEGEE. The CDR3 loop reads CASSHQQGANQPQHF. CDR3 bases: TGTGCCAGCAGCCATCAACAGGGGGCCAATCAGCCCCAGCATTTT.

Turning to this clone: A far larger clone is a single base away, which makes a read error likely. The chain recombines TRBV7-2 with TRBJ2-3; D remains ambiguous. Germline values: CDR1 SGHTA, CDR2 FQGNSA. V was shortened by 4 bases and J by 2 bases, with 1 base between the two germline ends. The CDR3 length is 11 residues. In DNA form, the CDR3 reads TGTGCCAGCAGCTACACAGATACGCAGTATTTT. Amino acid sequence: CASSYTDTQYF.

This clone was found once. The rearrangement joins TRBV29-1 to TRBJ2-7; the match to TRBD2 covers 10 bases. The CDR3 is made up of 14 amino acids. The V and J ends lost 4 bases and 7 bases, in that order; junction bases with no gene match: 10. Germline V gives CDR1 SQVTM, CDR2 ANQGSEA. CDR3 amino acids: CSVGLGLANGEQYF. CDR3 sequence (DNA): TGCAGCGTTGGGTTGGGACTAGCGAATGGTGAGCAGTACTTC.

The CDR3 loop reads CASSPTSGRVDEQFF. DNA for the CDR3: TGTGCCAGCAGCCCGACTAGCGGGAGGGTGGATGAGCAGTTCTTC. The chain combines TRBV7-8 with TRBJ2-1; 14 bases align to TRBD2. With 5 bases clipped from V and 8 bases from J, the junction kept 5 bases outside the gene matches. The CDR3 consists of 15 residues. Germline CDR1 and CDR2: SGHVS and FQNEAQ.

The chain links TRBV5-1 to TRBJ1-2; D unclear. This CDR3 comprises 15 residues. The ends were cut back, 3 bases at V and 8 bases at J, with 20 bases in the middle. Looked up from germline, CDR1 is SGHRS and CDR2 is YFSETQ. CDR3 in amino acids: CASSSPEAGLLGYTF. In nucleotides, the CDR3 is TGCGCCAGCAGCTCCCCGGAGGCGGGTTTATTAGGCTACACCTTC.

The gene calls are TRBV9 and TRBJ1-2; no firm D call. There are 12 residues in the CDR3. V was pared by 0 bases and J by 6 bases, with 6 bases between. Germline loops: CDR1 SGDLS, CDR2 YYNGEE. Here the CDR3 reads CASSVGGDGYTF. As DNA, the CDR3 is TGTGCCAGCAGCGTAGGAGGAGATGGCTACACCTTC.

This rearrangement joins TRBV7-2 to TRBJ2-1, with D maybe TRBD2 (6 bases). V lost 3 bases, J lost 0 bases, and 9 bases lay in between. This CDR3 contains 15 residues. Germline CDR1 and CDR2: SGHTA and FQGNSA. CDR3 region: CASSLGLPSYNEQFF. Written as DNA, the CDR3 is TGTGCCAGCAGCTTGGGACTTCCCTCCTACAATGAGCAGTTCTTC. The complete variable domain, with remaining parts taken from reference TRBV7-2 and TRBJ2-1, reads GAGVSQSPSNKVTEKGKDVELRCDPISGHTALYWYRQSLGQGLEFLIYFQGNSAPDKSGLPSDRFSAERTGGSVSTLTIQRTQQEDSAVYLCASSLGLPSYNEQFFGPGTRLTVL.